The entry that follows covers one T cell receptor beta chain sequence. Produced via immunoSEQ multiplex PCR; TCRdb's table is partial and in-frame only. The table has about 68,000 clones, 80% to 95% seen once. This entry belongs to a study of T cells after somatic rescue of genetic block. V lost 2 bases, J lost 3 bases, and 4 bases stayed unmatched. Per germline, CDR1 SGHDN and CDR2 FVKESK. The CDR3 is 16 amino acids. The clonotype originates from a man between 35 and 55 years old. The sequenced sample was peripheral blood mononuclear cells (PBMCs). The genes are TRBV14 and TRBJ2-2, with 9 bases lining up with TRBD1. CDR3 protein: CASSQTGQGDTGELFF. CDR3 in DNA: TGTGCCAGCAGCCAAACGGGACAGGGCGACACCGGGGAGCTGTTTTTT.